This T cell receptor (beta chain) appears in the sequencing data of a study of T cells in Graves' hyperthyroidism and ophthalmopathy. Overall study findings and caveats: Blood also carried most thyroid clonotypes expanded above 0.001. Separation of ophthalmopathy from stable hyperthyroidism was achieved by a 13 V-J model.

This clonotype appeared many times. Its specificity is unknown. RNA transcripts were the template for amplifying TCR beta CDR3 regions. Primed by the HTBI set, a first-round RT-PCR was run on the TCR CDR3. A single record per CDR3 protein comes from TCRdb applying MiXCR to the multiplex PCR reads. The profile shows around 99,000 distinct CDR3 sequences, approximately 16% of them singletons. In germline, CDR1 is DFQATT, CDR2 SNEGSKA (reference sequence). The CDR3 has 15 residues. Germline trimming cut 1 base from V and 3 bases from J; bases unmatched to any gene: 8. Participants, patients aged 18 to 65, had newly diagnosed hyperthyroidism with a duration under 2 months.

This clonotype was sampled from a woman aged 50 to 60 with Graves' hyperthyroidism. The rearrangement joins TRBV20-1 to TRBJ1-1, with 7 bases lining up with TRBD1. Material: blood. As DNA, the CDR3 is TGCAGTGCTAGAGGTCAGGGGGGTTGGTACACTGAAGCTTTCTTT. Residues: CSARGQGGWYTEAFF.